The clone carrying this T cell receptor beta chain was seen a handful of times. This sample stems from a study of blood T cell repertoires in COVID-19. Trimming took 7 bases from V and 8 from J; bases not matched to a gene: 19. The germline V gene has CDR1 LNHDA and CDR2 SQIVND (reference sequence). This CDR3 region has 16 residues. Authors' data handling: It was from reference gene primer amplification that nucleated cell counts were estimated. Produced via immunoSEQ multiplex PCR; TCRdb's table is partial and in-frame only. The V and J calls and clone size are taken from that table; D and trimming were inferred from the DNA. This sample has around 140,000 clones, with about 86% found just once.

What was sequenced was peripheral blood. This clonotype was obtained from a human donor in a cohort sampled during active COVID-19. The V and J genes are TRBV19 and TRBJ1-2, with TRBD1 matching 7 bases. CDR3 DNA sequence: TGTGCCAGTACCCGACCCGGGACAGAGGGGGCGTTAGGCTACACCTTC. Its translation is CASTRPGTEGALGYTF.